This T cell receptor beta chain was recovered during a study of T cells in Graves' hyperthyroidism and ophthalmopathy. This clonotype was observed many times. The source material, RNA transcripts, was used to amplify TCR beta CDR3 regions. First-round RT-PCR with HTBI primers amplified the TCR CDR3 region. TCRdb recomputed calls from the multiplex PCR reads with MiXCR, one row per CDR3 protein. The table shows some 530,000 distinct CDR3 sequences, with approximately 22% occurring only once. The V end was cut by 2 bases, the J end by 8 bases, with 4 bases between. The germline CDR1 and CDR2 sequences are SGHTA and FQGNSA. This CDR3 spans 11 amino acids.

The clonotype was recovered from a woman between 65 and 79 years old with Graves' ophthalmopathy. The specimen sequenced was blood. The rearrangement joins TRBV7-2 to TRBJ2-1; D call uncertain. The CDR3 protein is CASSLFYEQFF. The CDR3 DNA sequence: TGTGCCAGCAGCTTATTTTATGAGCAGTTCTTC.